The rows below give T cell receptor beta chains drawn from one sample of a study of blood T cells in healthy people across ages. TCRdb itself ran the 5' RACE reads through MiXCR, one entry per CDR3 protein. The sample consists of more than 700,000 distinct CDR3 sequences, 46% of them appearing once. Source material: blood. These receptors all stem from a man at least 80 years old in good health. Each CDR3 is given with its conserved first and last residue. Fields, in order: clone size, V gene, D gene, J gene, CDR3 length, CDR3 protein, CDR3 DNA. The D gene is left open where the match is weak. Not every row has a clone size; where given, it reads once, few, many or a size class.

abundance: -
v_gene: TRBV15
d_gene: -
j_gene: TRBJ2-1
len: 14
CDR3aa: CATCRESSVNERFF
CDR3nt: TGTGCCACCTGCAGAGAAAGTAGCGTCAATGAGCGGTTCTTC

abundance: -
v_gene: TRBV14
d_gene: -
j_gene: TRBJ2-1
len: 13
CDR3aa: CASSQEGPWEQFF
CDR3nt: TGTGCCAGCAGCCAAGAAGGCCCCTGGGAGCAGTTCTTC

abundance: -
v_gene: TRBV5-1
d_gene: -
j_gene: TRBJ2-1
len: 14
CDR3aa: CASSSGDDYNEQFF
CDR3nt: TGCGCCAGCAGCTCCGGAGACGACTACAATGAGCAGTTCTTC

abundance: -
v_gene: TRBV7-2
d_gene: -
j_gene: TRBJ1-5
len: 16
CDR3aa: CASSLRGLGSNQPQHF
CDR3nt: TGTGCCAGCAGCTTACGAGGCCTGGGAAGCAATCAGCCCCAGCATTTT

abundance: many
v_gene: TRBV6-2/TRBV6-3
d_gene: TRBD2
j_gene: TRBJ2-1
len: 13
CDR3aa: CASRPLAANEQFF
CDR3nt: TGTGCCAGCAGGCCCCTAGCGGCCAATGAGCAGTTCTTC

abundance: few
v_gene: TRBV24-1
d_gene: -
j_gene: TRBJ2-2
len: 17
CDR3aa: CATSDLRRGASTGELFF
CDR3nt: TGTGCCACCAGTGATTTGCGCAGGGGCGCCTCTACCGGGGAGCTGTTTTTT

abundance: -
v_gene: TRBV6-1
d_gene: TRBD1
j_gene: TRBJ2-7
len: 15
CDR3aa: CASGEDRLLVYEQYF
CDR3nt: TGTGCCAGCGGTGAGGACAGGCTGCTGGTCTACGAGCAGTACTTC

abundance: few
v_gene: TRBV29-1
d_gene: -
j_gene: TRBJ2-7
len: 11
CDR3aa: CSVASSYEQYF
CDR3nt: TGCAGCGTTGCTAGCTCCTACGAGCAGTACTTC

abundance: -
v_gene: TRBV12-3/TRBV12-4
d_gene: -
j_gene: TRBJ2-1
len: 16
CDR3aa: CASSSLSAAGYNEQFF
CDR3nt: TGTGCCAGCAGTTCACTTAGCGCCGCCGGCTACAATGAGCAGTTCTTC

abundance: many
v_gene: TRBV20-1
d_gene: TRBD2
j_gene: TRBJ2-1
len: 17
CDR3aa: CSARPTSGRVYGNEQFF
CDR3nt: TGCAGTGCTAGACCGACTAGCGGGAGGGTGTACGGCAATGAGCAGTTCTTC

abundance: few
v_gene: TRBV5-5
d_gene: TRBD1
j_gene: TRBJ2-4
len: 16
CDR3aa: CASSSRTGVGSNIQYF
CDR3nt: TGTGCCAGCAGCTCCAGGACAGGGGTTGGCTCGAACATTCAGTACTTC

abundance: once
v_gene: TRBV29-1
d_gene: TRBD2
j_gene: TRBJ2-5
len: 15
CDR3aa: CSVEDGRTSDSGQYF
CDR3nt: TGCAGCGTTGAAGATGGGCGGACTAGCGATTCCGGGCAGTACTTC

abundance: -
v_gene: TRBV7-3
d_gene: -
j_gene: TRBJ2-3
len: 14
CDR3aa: CASSPSPYPDTQYF
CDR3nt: TGTGCCAGCAGCCCGTCTCCCTACCCAGATACGCAGTATTTT

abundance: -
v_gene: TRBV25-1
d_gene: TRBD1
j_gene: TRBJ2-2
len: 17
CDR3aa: CASSPRTGGAVTGELFF
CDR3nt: TGTGCCAGCAGCCCTAGGACAGGGGGCGCAGTGACCGGGGAGCTGTTTTTT

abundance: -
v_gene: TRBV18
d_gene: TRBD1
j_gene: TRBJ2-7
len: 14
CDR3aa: CASSRRDRIYEQYF
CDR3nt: TGTGCCAGCTCACGACGGGACAGGATCTACGAGCAGTACTTC

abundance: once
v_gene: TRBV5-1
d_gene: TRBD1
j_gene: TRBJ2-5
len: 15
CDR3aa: CASSPGRTGGAEQYF
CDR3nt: TGCGCCAGCAGCCCCGGGCGGACAGGGGGTGCTGAGCAGTACTTC

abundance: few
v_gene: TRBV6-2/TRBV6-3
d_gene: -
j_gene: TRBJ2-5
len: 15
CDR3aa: CASSLALARSETQYF
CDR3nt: TGTGCCAGCAGCTTAGCCCTAGCGAGGAGCGAGACCCAGTACTTC

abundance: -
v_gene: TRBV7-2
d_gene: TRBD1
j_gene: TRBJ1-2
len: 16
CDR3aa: CASSLGGTGANYGYTF
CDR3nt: TGTGCCAGCAGCTTAGGAGGGACAGGGGCTAACTATGGCTACACCTTC

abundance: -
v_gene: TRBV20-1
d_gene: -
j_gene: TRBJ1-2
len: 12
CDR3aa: CSAPREARGYTF
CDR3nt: TGCAGTGCCCCCCGGGAAGCAAGGGGCTACACCTTC

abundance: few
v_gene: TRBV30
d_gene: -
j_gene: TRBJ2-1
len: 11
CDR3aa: CAWSVRNEQFF
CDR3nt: TGTGCCTGGAGTGTACGCAATGAGCAGTTCTTC

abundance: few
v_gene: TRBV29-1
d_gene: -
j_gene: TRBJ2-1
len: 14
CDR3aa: CSVTGTPVVDEQFF
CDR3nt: TGCAGCGTTACCGGGACACCTGTCGTGGATGAGCAGTTCTTC

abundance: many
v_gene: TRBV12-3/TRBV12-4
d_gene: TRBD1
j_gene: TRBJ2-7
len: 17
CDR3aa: CASTRLPWTGVTYEQYF
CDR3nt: TGTGCCAGCACCCGACTTCCGTGGACAGGGGTGACCTACGAGCAGTACTTC

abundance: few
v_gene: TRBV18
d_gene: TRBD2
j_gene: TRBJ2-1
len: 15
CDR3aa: CASSPPTSGYNEQFF
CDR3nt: TGTGCCAGCTCACCCCCGACTAGCGGATACAATGAGCAGTTCTTC

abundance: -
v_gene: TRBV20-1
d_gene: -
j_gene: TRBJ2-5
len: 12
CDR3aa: CSARDPGRAQYF
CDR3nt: TGCAGTGCTAGAGATCCGGGAAGGGCCCAGTACTTC

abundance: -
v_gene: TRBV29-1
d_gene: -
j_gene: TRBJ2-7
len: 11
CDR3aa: CSVEDRYEQYF
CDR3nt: TGCAGCGTTGAAGATCGGTACGAGCAGTACTTC

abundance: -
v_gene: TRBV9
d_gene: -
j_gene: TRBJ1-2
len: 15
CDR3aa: CASSAGGAENYGYTF
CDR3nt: TGTGCCAGCAGCGCGGGGGGGGCAGAGAACTATGGCTACACCTTC

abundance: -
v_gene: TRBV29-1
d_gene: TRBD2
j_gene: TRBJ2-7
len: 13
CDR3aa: CSVALTSGMEQYF
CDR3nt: TGCAGCGTTGCATTGACTAGCGGGATGGAGCAGTACTTC

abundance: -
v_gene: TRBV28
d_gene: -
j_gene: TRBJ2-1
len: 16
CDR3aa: CASSLAGTPVYNEQFF
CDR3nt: TGTGCCAGCAGTTTAGCCGGGACTCCTGTTTACAATGAGCAGTTCTTC

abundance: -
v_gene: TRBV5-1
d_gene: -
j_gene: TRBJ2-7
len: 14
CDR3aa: CASNVGTVSYEQYF
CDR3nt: TGCGCCAGCAACGTGGGGACCGTCTCCTACGAGCAGTACTTC

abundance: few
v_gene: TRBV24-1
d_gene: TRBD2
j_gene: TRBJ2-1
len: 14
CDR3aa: CATVGTSGSDEQFF
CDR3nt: TGTGCCACCGTCGGGACTAGCGGGAGTGATGAGCAGTTCTTC

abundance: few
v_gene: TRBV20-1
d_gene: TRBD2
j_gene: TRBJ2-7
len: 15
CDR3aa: CSANPMTGGPVEQYF
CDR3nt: TGCAGTGCAAACCCTATGACGGGAGGGCCGGTCGAGCAGTACTTC

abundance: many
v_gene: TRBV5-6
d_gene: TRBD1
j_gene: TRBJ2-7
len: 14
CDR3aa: CASNTGTGAYEQYF
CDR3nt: TGTGCCAGCAATACCGGGACAGGGGCCTACGAGCAGTACTTC

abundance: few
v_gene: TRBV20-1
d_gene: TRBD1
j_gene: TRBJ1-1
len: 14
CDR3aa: CSAKRGQLNTEAFF
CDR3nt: TGCAGTGCTAAACGGGGACAGTTGAACACTGAAGCTTTCTTT

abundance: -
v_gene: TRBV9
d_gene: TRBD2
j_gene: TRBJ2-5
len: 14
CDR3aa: CASSVTSVYETQYF
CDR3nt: TGTGCCAGCAGCGTAACTAGCGTTTATGAGACCCAGTACTTC

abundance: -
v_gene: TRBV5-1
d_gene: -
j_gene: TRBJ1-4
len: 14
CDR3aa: CASSLERRDEKLFF
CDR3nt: TGCGCCAGCAGCTTGGAAAGGCGAGATGAAAAACTGTTTTTT

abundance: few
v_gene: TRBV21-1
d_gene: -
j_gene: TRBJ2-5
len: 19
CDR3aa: CASSKGGGTGRGPKETQYF
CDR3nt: TGTGCCAGCAGCAAAGGGGGGGGGACAGGGAGAGGCCCAAAAGAGACCCAGTACTTC

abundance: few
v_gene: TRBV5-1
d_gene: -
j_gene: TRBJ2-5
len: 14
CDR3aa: CASSGGMGGETQYF
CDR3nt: TGCGCCAGCAGCGGAGGGATGGGGGGAGAGACCCAGTACTTC

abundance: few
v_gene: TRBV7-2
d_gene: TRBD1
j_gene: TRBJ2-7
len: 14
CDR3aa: CASSLRRQGYEQYF
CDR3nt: TGTGCCAGCAGCTTAAGGCGACAGGGTTACGAGCAGTACTTC

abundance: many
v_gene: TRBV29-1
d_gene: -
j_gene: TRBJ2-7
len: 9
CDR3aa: CSARGEQYF
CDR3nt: TGCAGCGCCCGCGGCGAGCAGTACTTC

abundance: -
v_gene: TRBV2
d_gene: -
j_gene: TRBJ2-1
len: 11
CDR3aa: CASSEEVEQFF
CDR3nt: TGTGCCAGCAGTGAAGAGGTTGAGCAGTTCTTC

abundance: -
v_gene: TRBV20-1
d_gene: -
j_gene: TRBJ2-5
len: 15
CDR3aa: CSAISAREASGTQYF
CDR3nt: TGCAGTGCTATAAGCGCGAGGGAAGCGTCTGGGACCCAGTACTTC

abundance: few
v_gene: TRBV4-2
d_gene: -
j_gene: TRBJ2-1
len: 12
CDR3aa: CTSSHLDNEQFF
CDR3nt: TGTACCAGCAGCCACCTTGACAATGAGCAGTTCTTC

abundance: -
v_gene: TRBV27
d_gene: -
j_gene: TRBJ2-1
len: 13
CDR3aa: CASSHRSYNEQFF
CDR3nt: TGTGCCAGCAGTCACCGATCCTACAATGAGCAGTTCTTC

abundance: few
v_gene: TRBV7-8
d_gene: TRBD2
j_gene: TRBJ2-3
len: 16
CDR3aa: CASSYTGLRSTDTQYF
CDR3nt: TGTGCCAGCAGCTACACGGGACTAAGAAGCACAGATACGCAGTATTTT

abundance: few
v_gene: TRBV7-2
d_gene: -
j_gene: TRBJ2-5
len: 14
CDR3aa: CASSLASLQETQYF
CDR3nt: TGTGCCAGCAGCCTCGCGTCACTCCAAGAGACCCAGTACTTC

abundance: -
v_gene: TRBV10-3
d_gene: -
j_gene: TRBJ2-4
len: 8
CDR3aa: CAISESYF
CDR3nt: TGTGCCATCAGTGAGTCGTACTTC

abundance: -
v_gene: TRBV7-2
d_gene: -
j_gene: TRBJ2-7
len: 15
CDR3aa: CASSLRGEKAYEQYF
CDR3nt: TGTGCCAGCAGCCTCAGAGGGGAGAAAGCCTACGAGCAGTACTTC

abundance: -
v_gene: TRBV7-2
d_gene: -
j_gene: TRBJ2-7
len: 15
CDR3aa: CASSPGLGQSYEQYF
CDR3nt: TGTGCCAGCAGCCCTGGATTAGGACAGTCCTACGAGCAGTACTTC

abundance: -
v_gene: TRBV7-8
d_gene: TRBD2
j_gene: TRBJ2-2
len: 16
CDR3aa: CASSLGLAGQSGELFF
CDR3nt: TGTGCCAGCAGCTTAGGGCTAGCGGGACAAAGCGGGGAGCTGTTTTTT